The text below deals with one T cell receptor beta chain. Its antigen is still unknown. This specimen belongs to a study of post-analysis software for immune sequencing data. General study points: Patients had higher frequencies than controls of about 5 TRBV segments, including TRBV5-6, TRBV5-1 and TRBV20-1. Under the F measure, samples that were prepared in one batch clustered strongly together.

The TCR beta cDNA libraries carried unique molecular identifiers. TCRdb independently ran MiXCR on the PCR reads; one entry per CDR3 protein. The sample includes about 800,000 distinct CDR3 sequences, 25% to 30% of them seen just once. The CDR3 has 14 residues. With 4 bases removed from V and 4 bases from J, the gap between germline ends came to 13 bases. Germline CDR1 MNHEY, CDR2 SVGAGI. The source material was blood. The chain employs TRBV6-5 and TRBJ2-5; D possibly matches TRBD1 or TRBD2 (5 bases each). The sequence was collected from a girl between 10 and 17 years old with multiple sclerosis. The CDR3 loop reads CASSSGRKLETQYF. CDR3 coding DNA: TGTGCCAGCAGTTCGGGACGGAAATTAGAGACCCAGTACTTC.